This T cell receptor beta chain emerged from a study of blood T cell repertoires in COVID-19. At the level of the study: Samples came from the United States, Italy and Spain, spanning acute and convalescent COVID-19. Nucleic acid was either cDNA or gDNA, and it came from T cells, B-cell-depleted T cells, or PBMCs.

In the original processing: Estimates of nucleated cell counts were drawn from the amplification of reference gene primers. Sequencing was performed with immunoSEQ multiplex PCR; in TCRdb, only in-frame clones are kept and a portion is missing. V and J calls and clone size are copied from that table; D and trimming were computed from the DNA. Among approximately 140,000 clones listed, 80% to 85% were seen once. Enrolled during active infection, Seattle patients were then followed longitudinally. The junction had 7 bases not matched to a gene; V was cut back by 7 bases and J by 6 bases. The CDR3 contains 14 residues. The germline V gene encodes CDR1 LNHDA and CDR2 SQIVND (reference sequence).

Sequenced input: peripheral blood. The sequence was collected from a man between 25 and 39 years old with COVID-19, enrolled during active disease. V is TRBV19 and J is TRBJ2-1, with TRBD1 matching 9 bases. Here the CDR3 reads CASNMGQGGNEQFF. CDR3 coding DNA: TGTGCCAGTAATATGGGACAGGGAGGCAATGAGCAGTTCTTC.